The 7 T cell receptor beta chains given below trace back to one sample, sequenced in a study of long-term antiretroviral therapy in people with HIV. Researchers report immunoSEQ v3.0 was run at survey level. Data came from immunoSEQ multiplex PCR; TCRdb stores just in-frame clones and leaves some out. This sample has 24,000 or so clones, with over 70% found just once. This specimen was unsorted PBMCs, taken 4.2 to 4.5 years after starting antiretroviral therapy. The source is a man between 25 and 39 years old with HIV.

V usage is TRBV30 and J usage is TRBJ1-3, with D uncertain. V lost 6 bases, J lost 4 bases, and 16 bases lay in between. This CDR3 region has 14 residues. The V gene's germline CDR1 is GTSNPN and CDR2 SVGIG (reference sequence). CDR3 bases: TGTGCCTGCCAGAGATCTAGGTCCGGAAACACCATATATTTT. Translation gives CACQRSRSGNTIYF.

The CDR3: CASRGRDGYTF. CDR3 DNA: TGTGCCAGCAGGGGAAGGGATGGCTACACCTTC. The chain employs TRBV7-9 and TRBJ1-2; no definite D call. Germline V lookup: CDR1 SEHNR, CDR2 FQNEAQ (reference sequence). V was shortened by 6 bases and J by 6 bases, with 8 bases between the two germline ends. This CDR3 contains 11 residues.

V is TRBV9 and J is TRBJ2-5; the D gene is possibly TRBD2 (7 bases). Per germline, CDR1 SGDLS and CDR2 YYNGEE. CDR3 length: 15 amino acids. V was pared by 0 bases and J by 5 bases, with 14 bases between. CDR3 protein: CASSVGGGPGETQYF. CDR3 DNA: TGTGCCAGCAGCGTAGGGGGGGGGCCTGGGGAGACCCAGTACTTC.

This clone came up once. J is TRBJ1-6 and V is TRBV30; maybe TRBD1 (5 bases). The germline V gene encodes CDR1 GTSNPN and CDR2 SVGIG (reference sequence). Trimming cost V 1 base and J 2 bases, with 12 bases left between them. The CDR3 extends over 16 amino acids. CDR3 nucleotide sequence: TGTGCCTGGAGTGCCAGGGAAGGCACCTATAATTCACCCCTCCACTTT. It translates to CAWSAREGTYNSPLHF.

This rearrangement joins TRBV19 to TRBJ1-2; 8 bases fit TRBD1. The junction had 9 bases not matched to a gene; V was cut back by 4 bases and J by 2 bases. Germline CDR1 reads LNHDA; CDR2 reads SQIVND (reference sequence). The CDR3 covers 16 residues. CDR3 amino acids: CASSTRGQGRNYGYTF. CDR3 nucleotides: TGTGCCAGTAGTACCCGTGGACAGGGAAGGAACTATGGCTACACCTTC.

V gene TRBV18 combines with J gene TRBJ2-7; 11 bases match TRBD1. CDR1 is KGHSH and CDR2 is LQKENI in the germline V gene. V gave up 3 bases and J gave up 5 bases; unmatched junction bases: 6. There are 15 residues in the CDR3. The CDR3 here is CASSPMGQGGDEQYF. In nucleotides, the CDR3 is TGTGCCAGCTCACCCATGGGACAGGGGGGGGACGAGCAGTACTTC.

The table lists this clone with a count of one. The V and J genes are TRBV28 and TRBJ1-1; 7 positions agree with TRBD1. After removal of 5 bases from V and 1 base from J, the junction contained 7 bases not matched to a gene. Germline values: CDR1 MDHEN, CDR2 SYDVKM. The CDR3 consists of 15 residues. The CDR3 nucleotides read TGTGCCAGCAGTCCAACAGGGGCGGCGAACACTGAAGCTTTCTTT. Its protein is CASSPTGAANTEAFF. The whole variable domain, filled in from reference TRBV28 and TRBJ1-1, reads DVKVTQSSRYLVKRTGEKVFLECVQDMDHENMFWYRQDPGLGLRLIYFSYDVKMKEKGDIPEGYSVSREKKERFSLILESASTNQTSMYLCASSPTGAANTEAFFGQGTRLTVV.